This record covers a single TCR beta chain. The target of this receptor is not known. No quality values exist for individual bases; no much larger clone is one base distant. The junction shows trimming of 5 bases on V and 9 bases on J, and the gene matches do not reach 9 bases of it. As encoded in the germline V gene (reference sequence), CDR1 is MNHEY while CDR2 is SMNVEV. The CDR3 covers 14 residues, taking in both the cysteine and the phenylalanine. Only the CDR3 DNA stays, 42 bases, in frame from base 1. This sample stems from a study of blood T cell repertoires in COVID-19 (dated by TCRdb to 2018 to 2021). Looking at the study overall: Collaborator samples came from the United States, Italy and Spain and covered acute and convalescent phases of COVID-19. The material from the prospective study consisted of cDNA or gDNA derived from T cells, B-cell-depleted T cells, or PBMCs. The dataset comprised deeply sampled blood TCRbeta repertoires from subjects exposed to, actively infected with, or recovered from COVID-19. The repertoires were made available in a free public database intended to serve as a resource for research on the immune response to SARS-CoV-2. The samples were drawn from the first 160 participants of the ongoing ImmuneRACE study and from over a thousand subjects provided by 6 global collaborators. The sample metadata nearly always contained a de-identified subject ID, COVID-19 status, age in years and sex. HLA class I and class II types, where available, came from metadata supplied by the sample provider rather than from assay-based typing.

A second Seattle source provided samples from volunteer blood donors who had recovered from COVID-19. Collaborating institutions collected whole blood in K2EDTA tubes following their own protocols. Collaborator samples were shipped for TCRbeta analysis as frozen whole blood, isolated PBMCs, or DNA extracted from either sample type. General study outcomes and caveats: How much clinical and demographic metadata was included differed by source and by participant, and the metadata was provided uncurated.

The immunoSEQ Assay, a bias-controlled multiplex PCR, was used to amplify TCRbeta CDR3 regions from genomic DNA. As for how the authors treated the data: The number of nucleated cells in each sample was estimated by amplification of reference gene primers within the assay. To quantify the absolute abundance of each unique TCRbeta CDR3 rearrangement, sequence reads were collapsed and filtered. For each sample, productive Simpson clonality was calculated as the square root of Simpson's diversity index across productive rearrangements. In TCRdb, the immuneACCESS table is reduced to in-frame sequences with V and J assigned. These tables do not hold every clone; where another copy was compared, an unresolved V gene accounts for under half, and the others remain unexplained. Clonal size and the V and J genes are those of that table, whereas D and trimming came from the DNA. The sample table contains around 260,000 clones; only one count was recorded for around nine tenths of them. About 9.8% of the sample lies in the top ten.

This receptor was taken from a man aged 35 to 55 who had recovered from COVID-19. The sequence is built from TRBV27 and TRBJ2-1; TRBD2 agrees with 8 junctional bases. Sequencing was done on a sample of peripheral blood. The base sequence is TGTGCCAGCAGTCTTAGCGGGAAAGGGGGTGAGCAGTTCTTC. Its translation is CASSLSGKGGEQFF.